One sample yielded the 15 T cell receptor beta chains listed below, sequenced in a study of blood T cell repertoires in COVID-19. TCRdb keeps only in-frame clones here, not all; method: immunoSEQ multiplex PCR. The sample consists of approximately 300,000 clones, approximately 91% of them appearing once. The specimen sequenced was peripheral blood. The origin of the receptors is a woman aged 25 to 45 with COVID-19, enrolled during active disease.

V and J are TRBV3-1 (or the pseudogene TRBV3-2) and TRBJ2-7; no reliable D call. This CDR3 spans 13 amino acids. CDR1 and CDR2 (germline): LGHDT, YNNKEL (reference sequence). V lost 2 bases and J 1 base, leaving 6 bases between the germline ends. As DNA, the CDR3 is TGTGCCAGCAGCCAACTCGGGTCCTACGAGCAGTACTTC. Protein product: CASSQLGSYEQYF.

This clone was seen only a few times. The rearrangement uses TRBV28 and TRBJ1-5; 7 bases fit TRBD1. Germline CDR1 and CDR2: MDHEN and SYDVKM. CDR3 size: 15 residues. J lost 7 bases, V lost 5 bases, and 11 bases had no gene match. Written as DNA, the CDR3 is TGTGCCAGCAGTCCCTTGACAGGGTCTTACCAGCCCCAGCATTTT. It specifies CASSPLTGSYQPQHF. Using reference TRBV28 and TRBJ1-5 for the parts outside the CDR3, the full variable domain is DVKVTQSSRYLVKRTGEKVFLECVQDMDHENMFWYRQDPGLGLRLIYFSYDVKMKEKGDIPEGYSVSREKKERFSLILESASTNQTSMYLCASSPLTGSYQPQHFGDGTRLSIL.

The V and J genes are TRBV30 and TRBJ1-5, with a possible D match to TRBD1 (6 bases). V lost 4 bases and J 1 base, leaving 8 bases between the germline ends. CDR3 size: 13 residues. Germline CDR1 reads GTSNPN; CDR2 reads SVGIG (reference sequence). The CDR3 bases are TGTGCCTGGAAACAGGGAAGCAATCAGCCCCAGCATTTT. Its translation is CAWKQGSNQPQHF.

V gene TRBV4-1 combines with J gene TRBJ1-5, with D unresolved. Trimming left V 4 bases short and J 1 base short, with 14 bases between. The length of the CDR3 is 16 residues. The germline V gene encodes CDR1 MGHRA and CDR2 YSYEKL. The CDR3 loop is CASSRESGESNQPQHF. The CDR3 nucleotides read TGCGCCAGCAGCCGAGAGAGCGGGGAGAGCAATCAGCCCCAGCATTTT.

The genes are TRBV11-2 and TRBJ1-6; TRBD1 matches at 8 bases. This CDR3 is built from 18 residues. Germline V lookup: CDR1 SGHAT, CDR2 FQNNGV. Trimming at V came to 6 bases and at J to 0 bases, leaving 10 bases not matched to a gene. CDR3 in amino acids: CASRKGQVADSYNSPLHF. The CDR3 bases are TGTGCCAGCAGGAAGGGACAGGTAGCCGACTCCTATAATTCACCCCTCCACTTT.

The chain combines TRBV3-1 (or the pseudogene TRBV3-2) with TRBJ1-2; 7 nucleotides agree with TRBD1. The CDR3 loop spans 14 amino acids. Germline V gene sequence: CDR1 LGHDT, CDR2 YNNKEL (reference sequence). The V segment lost 5 bases and the J segment 8 bases; nucleotides outside the gene matches: 11. CDR3 sequence: CASSSLDRMGGYTF. CDR3 nucleotide sequence: TGTGCCAGCAGCTCTTTGGACAGGATGGGAGGCTACACCTTC.

This chain joins TRBV28 and TRBJ2-7; 9 bases line up with TRBD2. The CDR3 is 16 amino acids. The germline V gene encodes CDR1 MDHEN and CDR2 SYDVKM. The V gene end was trimmed by 2 bases and the J gene end by 3 bases; junction bases not matched to a gene: 8. DNA of the CDR3: TGTGCCAGCAGTTTAAAAGGCTGGACTAGCGACTACGAGCAGTACTTC. Translation gives CASSLKGWTSDYEQYF.

V is TRBV2 and J is TRBJ1-1; 8 nucleotides align to TRBD1. The CDR3 totals 13 residues. Germline CDR1 SNHLY, CDR2 FYNNEI. The J segment lost 4 bases and the V segment lost 8 bases, leaving 6 bases of the junction unmatched. The CDR3 DNA sequence: TGTGCCAGCGGGAAGGACAGGGTCACTGAAGCTTTCTTT. This sequence encodes CASGKDRVTEAFF.

The rearrangement links TRBV6-5 to TRBJ1-4; the D is unclear. Germline V gene data show CDR1 as MNHEY and CDR2 as SVGAGI. The CDR3 contains 15 residues. Trimming took 11 bases from V and 0 from J, leaving 16 bases between them. In DNA form, the CDR3 reads TGTGCCTGTCTGCTCGCGGGAGCAACTAATGAAAAACTGTTTTTT. Encoded protein: CACLLAGATNEKLFF.

V gene TRBV6-6 combines with J gene TRBJ1-5; TRBD1 agrees at 7 bases. This CDR3 contains 16 residues. Germline lookup yields CDR1 MNHNY and CDR2 SVGAGI (reference sequence). V shed 2 bases and J 2 bases; nucleotides not matched to a gene: 6. CDR3 coding DNA: TGTGCCAGCAGTTACAATCCTACAGGGGGCAATCAGCCCCAGCATTTT. This encodes CASSYNPTGGNQPQHF.

The gene calls are TRBV30 and TRBJ2-1, with TRBD2 matching 8 bases. V lost 3 bases and J lost 4; bases outside the gene matches: 8. CDR3 length: 15 residues. The V gene's germline CDR1 is GTSNPN and CDR2 SVGIG (reference sequence). The CDR3: CAWSEGLVSYNEQFF. The CDR3 DNA is TGTGCCTGGAGCGAGGGACTAGTTTCGTACAATGAGCAGTTCTTC.

The chain has TRBV3-1 (or the pseudogene TRBV3-2) and TRBJ1-2; D gene ambiguous. This CDR3 region has 14 residues. With 4 bases removed from V and 1 base from J, the gap between germline ends came to 10 bases. CDR1 and CDR2 from the germline V gene are LGHDT and YNNKEL (reference sequence). CDR3 sequence: CASSPRRVNYGYTF. CDR3 sequence (DNA): TGTGCCAGCAGCCCCAGGCGGGTTAACTATGGCTACACCTTC.

J is TRBJ1-5 and V is TRBV30, with no clear D. V lost 3 bases to trimming and J lost 3 bases, with 9 bases between them. Germline CDR1 reads GTSNPN; CDR2 reads SVGIG (reference sequence). The CDR3 runs to 13 residues. Here the CDR3 DNA reads TGTGCCTGGAGCACGCGTCCCAATCAGCCCCAGCATTTT. Protein: CAWSTRPNQPQHF.

V is TRBV7-2 and J is TRBJ2-3; 7 bases match TRBD2. V lost 6 bases and J lost 0; bases outside the gene matches: 6. CDR3 length: 15 residues. The germline V gene has CDR1 SGHTA and CDR2 FQGNSA. The DNA for the CDR3 is TGTGCCAGCAGTTGGTTCGGGGGGAGCACAGATACGCAGTATTTT. This sequence encodes CASSWFGGSTDTQYF.

The rearrangement uses TRBV28 and TRBJ2-7; TRBD2 aligns across 9 bases. The CDR3 consists of 16 residues. V shed 3 bases, J shed 4 bases, and the junction held 10 bases outside the gene matches. The V gene's germline CDR1 is MDHEN and CDR2 SYDVKM. The CDR3 loop reads CASSLRLAAPTYEQYF. The CDR3 DNA is TGTGCCAGCAGTTTGAGACTAGCGGCACCTACTTACGAGCAGTACTTC.